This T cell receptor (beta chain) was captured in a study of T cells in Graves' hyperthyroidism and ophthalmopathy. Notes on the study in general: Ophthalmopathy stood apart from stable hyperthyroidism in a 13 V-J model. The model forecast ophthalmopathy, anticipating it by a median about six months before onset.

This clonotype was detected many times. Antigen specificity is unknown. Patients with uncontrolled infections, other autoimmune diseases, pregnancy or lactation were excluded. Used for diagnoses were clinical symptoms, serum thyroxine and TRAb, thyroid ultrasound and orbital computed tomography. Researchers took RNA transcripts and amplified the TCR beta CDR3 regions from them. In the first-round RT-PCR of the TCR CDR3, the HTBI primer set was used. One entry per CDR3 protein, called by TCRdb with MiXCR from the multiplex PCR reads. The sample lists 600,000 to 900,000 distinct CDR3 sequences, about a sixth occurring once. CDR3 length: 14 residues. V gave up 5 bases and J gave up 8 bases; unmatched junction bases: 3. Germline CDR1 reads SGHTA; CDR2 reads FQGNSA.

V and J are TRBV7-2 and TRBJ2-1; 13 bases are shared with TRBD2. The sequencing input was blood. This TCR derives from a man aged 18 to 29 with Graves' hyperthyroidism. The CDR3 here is CASSRTSGSYEQFF. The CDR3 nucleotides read TGTGCCAGCAGCCGGACTAGCGGGAGCTATGAGCAGTTCTTC.